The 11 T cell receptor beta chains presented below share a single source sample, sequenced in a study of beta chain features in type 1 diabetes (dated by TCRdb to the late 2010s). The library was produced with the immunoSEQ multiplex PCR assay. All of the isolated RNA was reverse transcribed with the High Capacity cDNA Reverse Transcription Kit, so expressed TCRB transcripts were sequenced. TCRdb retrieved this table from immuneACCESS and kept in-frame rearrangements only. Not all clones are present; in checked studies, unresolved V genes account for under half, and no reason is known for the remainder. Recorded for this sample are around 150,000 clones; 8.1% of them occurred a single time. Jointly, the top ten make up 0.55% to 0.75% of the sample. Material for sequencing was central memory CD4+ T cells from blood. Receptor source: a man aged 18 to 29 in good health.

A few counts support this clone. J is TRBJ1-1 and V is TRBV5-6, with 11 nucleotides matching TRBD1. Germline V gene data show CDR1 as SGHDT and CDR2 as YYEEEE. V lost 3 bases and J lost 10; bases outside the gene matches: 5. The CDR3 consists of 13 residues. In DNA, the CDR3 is TGTGCCAGCAGCTACCGGGACAGGGGGGGAGCTTTCTTT. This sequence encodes CASSYRDRGGAFF. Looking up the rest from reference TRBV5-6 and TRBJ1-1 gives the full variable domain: DAGVTQSPTHLIKTRGQQVTLRCSPKSGHDTVSWYQQALGQGPQFIFQYYEEEERQRGNFPDRFSGHQFPNYSSELNVNALLLGDSALYLCASSYRDRGGAFFGQGTRLTVV.

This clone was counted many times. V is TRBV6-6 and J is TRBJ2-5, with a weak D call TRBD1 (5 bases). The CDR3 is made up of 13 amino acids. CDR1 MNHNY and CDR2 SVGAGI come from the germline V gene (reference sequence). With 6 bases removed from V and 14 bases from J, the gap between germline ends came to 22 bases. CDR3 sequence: CASRDSTEHQIYF. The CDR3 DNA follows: TGTGCCAGCAGGGATTCGACAGAGCACCAAATATACTTC.

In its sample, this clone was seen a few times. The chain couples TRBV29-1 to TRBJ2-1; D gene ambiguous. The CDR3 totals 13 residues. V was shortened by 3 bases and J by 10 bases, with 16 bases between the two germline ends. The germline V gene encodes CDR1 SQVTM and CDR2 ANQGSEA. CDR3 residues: CSVDLSSTLEQFF. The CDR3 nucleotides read TGCAGCGTTGACCTTTCCTCCACTCTCGAGCAGTTCTTC.

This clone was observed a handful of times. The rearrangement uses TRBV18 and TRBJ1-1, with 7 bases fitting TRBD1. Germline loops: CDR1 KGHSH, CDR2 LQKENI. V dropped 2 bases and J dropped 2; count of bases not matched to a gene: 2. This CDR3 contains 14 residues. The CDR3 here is CASSPGTANTEAFF. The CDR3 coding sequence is TGTGCCAGCTCACCAGGGACAGCCAACACTGAAGCTTTCTTT.

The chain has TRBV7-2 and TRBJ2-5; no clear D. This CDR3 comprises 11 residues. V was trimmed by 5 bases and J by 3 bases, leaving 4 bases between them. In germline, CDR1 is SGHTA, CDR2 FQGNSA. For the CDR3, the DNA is TGTGCCAGCAGCCAAAAAGAGACCCAGTACTTC. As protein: CASSQKETQYF.

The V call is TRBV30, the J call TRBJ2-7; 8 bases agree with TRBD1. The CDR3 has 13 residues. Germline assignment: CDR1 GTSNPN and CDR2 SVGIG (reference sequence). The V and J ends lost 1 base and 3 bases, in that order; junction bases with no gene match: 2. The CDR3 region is CAWSGDRNYEQYF. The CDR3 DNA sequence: TGTGCCTGGAGTGGGGACAGGAACTACGAGCAGTACTTC. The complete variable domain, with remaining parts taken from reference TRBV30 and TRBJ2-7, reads SQTIHQWPATLVQPVGSPLSLECTVEGTSNPNLYWYRQAAGRGLQLLFYSVGIGQISSEVPQNLSASRPQDRQFILSSKKLLLSDSGFYLCAWSGDRNYEQYFGPGTRLTVT.

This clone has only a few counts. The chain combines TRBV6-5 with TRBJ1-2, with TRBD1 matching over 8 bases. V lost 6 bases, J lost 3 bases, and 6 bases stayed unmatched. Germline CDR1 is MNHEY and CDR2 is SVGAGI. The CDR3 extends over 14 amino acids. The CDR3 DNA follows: TGTGCCAGCAGCAGAGGACAGGGCTACTATGGCTACACCTTC. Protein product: CASSRGQGYYGYTF.

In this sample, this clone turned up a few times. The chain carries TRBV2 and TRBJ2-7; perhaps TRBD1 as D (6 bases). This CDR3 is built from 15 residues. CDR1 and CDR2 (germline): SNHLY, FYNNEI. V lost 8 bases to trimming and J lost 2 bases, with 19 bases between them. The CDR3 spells CASYSGGRVTYEQYF. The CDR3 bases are TGTGCCAGCTACAGTGGGGGCAGGGTCACCTACGAGCAGTACTTC. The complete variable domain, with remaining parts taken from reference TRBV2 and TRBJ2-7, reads EPEVTQTPSHQVTQMGQEVILRCVPISNHLYFYWYRQILGQKVEFLVSFYNNEISEKSEIFDDQFSVERPDGSNFTLKIRSTKLEDSAMYFCASYSGGRVTYEQYFGPGTRLTVT.

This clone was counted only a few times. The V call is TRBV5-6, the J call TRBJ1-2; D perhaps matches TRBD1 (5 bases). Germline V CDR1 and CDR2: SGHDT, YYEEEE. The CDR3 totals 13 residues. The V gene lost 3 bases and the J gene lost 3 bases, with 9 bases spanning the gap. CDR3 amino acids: CASSSDTDYGYTF. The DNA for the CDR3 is TGTGCCAGCAGCTCGGACACTGACTATGGCTACACCTTC.

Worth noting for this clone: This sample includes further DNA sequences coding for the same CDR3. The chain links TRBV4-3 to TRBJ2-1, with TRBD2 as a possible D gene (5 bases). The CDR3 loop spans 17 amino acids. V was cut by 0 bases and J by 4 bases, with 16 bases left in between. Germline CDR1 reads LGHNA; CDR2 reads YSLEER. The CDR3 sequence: CASSQDLTGNHYNEQFF. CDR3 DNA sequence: TGCGCCAGCAGCCAAGACCTAACCGGGAACCATTACAATGAGCAGTTCTTC.

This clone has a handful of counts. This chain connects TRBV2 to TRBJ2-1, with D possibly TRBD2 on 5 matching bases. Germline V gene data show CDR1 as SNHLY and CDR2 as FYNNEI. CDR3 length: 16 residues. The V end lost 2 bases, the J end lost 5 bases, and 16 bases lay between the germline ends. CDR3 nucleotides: TGTGCCAGCAGTGAATCGGGGATCGATTGGAACAATGAGCAGTTCTTC. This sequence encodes CASSESGIDWNNEQFF. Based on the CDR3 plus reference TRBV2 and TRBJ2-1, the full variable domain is EPEVTQTPSHQVTQMGQEVILRCVPISNHLYFYWYRQILGQKVEFLVSFYNNEISEKSEIFDDQFSVERPDGSNFTLKIRSTKLEDSAMYFCASSESGIDWNNEQFFGPGTRLTVL.